Ten or more counts support the clone carrying this T cell receptor beta chain. This specimen belongs to a study of T cells in Graves' hyperthyroidism and ophthalmopathy. J was trimmed by 6 bases and V by 3 bases; bases with no gene match: 1. The CDR3 has 13 amino acids. Amplified TCR beta CDR3 regions derived from RNA transcripts. The HTBI primer set served for first-round RT-PCR of the TCR CDR3. TCRdb processed the multiplex PCR reads anew with MiXCR; each CDR3 protein has one entry. The sample has 500,000 to 600,000 distinct CDR3 sequences, about half seen once. This chain connects TRBV12-3 or TRBV12-4 to TRBJ1-2; 10 bases match TRBD1. This clonotype was sampled from an adult woman with Graves' disease, either hyperthyroidism or ophthalmopathy (not recorded which). Sequenced input: peripheral blood or thyroid tissue (not recorded which). CDR3 loop: CASSFDRGHGYTF. CDR3 nucleotide sequence: TGTGCCAGCAGTTTCGACAGGGGGCATGGCTACACCTTC.